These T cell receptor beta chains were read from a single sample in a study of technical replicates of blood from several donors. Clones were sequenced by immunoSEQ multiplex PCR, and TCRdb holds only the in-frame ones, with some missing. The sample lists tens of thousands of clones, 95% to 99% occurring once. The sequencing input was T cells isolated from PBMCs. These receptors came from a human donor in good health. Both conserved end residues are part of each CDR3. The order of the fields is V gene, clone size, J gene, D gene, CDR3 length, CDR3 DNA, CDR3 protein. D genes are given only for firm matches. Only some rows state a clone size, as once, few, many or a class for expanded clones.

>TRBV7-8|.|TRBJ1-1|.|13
TGTGCCAGCAGCCCCAACAGGGCCACTGAAGCTTTCTTT
CASSPNRATEAFF
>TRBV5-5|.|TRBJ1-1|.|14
TGTGCCAGCAGCTTACAGGCTATGAACACTGAAGCTTTCTTT
CASSLQAMNTEAFF
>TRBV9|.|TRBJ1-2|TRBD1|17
TGTGCCAGCAGCGTGGCTCATCGGACAGGGATTAACTATGGCTACACCTTC
CASSVAHRTGINYGYTF
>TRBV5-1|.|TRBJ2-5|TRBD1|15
TGCGCCAGCAGCCCGACAGGGGGCATATTGGAGACCCAGTACTTC
CASSPTGGILETQYF
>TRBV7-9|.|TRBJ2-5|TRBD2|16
TGTGCCAGCAGTTGGGGACTAGCGGGAGGTAGGGAGACCCAGTACTTC
CASSWGLAGGRETQYF
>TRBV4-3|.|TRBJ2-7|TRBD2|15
TGCGCCAGCAGCCAAACCGGACTAGCGGGCTACGAGCAGTACTTC
CASSQTGLAGYEQYF
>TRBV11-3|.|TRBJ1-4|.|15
TGTGCCAGCAGCTTAGAGGGTCCCATATCAGGGAAACTGTTTTTT
CASSLEGPISGKLFF
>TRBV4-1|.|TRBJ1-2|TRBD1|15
TGCGCCAGCAGATTGGAATTGACAGGGGCGGGTGGCTACACCTTC
CASRLELTGAGGYTF
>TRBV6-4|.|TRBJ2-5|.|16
TGTGCCAGCAGTGAGAGCGCAGGAGGACCCCAAGAGACCCAGTACTTC
CASSESAGGPQETQYF
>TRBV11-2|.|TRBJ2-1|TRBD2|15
TGTGCCAGCACCTTCGGGGGGGTGAAATACAATGAGCAGTTCTTC
CASTFGGVKYNEQFF
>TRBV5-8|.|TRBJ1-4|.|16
TGTGCCAGCAGCTTTCACCGACAGGTCCTTAATGAAAAACTGTTTTTT
CASSFHRQVLNEKLFF
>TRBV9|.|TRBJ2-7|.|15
TGTGCCAGCAGCGTAGGGATGGGGGCGGTCTACGAGCAGTACTTC
CASSVGMGAVYEQYF
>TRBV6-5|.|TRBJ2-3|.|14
TGTGCCAGCAGTTCCCGGACCGGGGGTGATACGCAGTATTTT
CASSSRTGGDTQYF
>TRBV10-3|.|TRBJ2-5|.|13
TGTGCCACCTCTGGGACTTCCCAAGAGACCCAGTACTTC
CATSGTSQETQYF
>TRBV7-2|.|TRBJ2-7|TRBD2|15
TGTGCCAGCAGCTCCACTAGCGGGAGGTACTACGAGCAGTACTTC
CASSSTSGRYYEQYF
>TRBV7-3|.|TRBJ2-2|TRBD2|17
TGTGCCAGCAGCTTAAACCCGGGACTAGGGGACACCGGGGAGCTGTTTTTT
CASSLNPGLGDTGELFF
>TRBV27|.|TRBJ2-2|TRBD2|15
TGTGCCAGCAGTTTCCTAGCGGGAGTTTTCGGGGAGCTGTTTTTT
CASSFLAGVFGELFF
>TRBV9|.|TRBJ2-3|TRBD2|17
TGTGCCAGCAGCCTCCAAGGGACTAGCGGGAGCTCAGATACGCAGTATTTT
CASSLQGTSGSSDTQYF
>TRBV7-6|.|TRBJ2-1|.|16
TGTGCCAGCAGCTTATACTTGGGGAGCTCCTACAATGAGCAGTTCTTC
CASSLYLGSSYNEQFF
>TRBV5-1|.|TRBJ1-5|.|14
TGCGCCAGCAGCATAGACGGGGAAAATCAGCCCCAGCATTTT
CASSIDGENQPQHF
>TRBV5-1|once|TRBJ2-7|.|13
TGCGCCAGCAGCTTGGGACACTCCTACGAGCAGTACTTC
CASSLGHSYEQYF
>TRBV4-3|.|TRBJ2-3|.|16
TGCGCCAGCAGCCAAGTTTTTAGCGGTGGCACAGATACGCAGTATTTT
CASSQVFSGGTDTQYF
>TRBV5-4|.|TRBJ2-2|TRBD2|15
TGTGCCAGCAGCCAACTGGCAGCGGGAGCCGGGGAGCTGTTTTTT
CASSQLAAGAGELFF
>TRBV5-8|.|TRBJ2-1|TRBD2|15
TGTGCCAGCAGCGGACTAGCGGGATATAATGGTGAGCAGTTCTTC
CASSGLAGYNGEQFF
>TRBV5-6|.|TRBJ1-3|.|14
TGTGCCAGCAGCTTGCCGGGCTCTGGAAACACCATATATTTT
CASSLPGSGNTIYF
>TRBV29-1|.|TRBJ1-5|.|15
TGCAGCGTTGAAGACAATTCAGGGGACAATCAGCCCCAGCATTTT
CSVEDNSGDNQPQHF
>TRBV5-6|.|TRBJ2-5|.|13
TGTGCCAGCAGCTTGCTTAGCACGAAGACCCAGTACTTC
CASSLLSTKTQYF
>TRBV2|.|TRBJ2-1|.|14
TGTGCCAGTGTAGGACCTAGCCCGTACAATGAGCAGTTCTTC
CASVGPSPYNEQFF
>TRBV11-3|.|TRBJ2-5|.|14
TGTGCCAGCAGCCCACAAGGGGCCCAAGAGACCCAGTACTTC
CASSPQGAQETQYF
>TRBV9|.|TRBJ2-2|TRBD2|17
TGTGCCAGCAGCGGACGACTAGCGGGAGTAAGCTCCGGGGAGCTGTTTTTT
CASSGRLAGVSSGELFF
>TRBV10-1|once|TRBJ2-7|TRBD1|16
TGCGCCAGCACCGACCCTACCGGGACAGGGTCCTACGAGCAGTACTTC
CASTDPTGTGSYEQYF
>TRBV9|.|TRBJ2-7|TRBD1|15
TGTGCCAGCAGCCTCCAGGGGGCTGGAAGGAACGAGCAGTACTTC
CASSLQGAGRNEQYF
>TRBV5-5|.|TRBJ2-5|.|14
TGTGCCAGCAGCTTGGTCATTTCCGGAGAGACCCAGTACTTC
CASSLVISGETQYF
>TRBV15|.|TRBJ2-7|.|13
TGTGCCACCAGCACAGTCCCCGGGTACGAGCAGTACTTC
CATSTVPGYEQYF
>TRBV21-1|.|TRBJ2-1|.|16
TGTGCCAGCAGCCTATTGACTAGCGGTTCCTACAATGAGCAGTTCTTC
CASSLLTSGSYNEQFF
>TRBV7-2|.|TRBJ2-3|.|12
TGTGCCAGCAGCTCCTTCACAGATACGCAGTATTTT
CASSSFTDTQYF
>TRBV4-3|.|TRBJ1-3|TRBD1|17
TGCGCCAGCAGCCAAGTTCAGGGGGCGGAATCTGGAAACACCATATATTTT
CASSQVQGAESGNTIYF
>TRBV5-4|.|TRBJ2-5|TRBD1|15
TGTGCCAGCAGCCCCGGGAAACAGGGGCAAGAGACCCAGTACTTC
CASSPGKQGQETQYF
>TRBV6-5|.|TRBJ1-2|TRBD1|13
TGTGCCAGCACCGTGGGACAGTATAATGGCTACACCTTC
CASTVGQYNGYTF
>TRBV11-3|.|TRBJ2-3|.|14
TGTGCCAGCAGCTTCCTGGGCCCCACAGATACGCAGTATTTT
CASSFLGPTDTQYF
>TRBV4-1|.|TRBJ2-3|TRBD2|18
TGCGCCAGCAGCCAAGTAGGACTAGCGGGCGTTAGCACAGATACGCAGTATTTT
CASSQVGLAGVSTDTQYF
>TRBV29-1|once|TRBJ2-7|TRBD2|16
TGCAGCGTTAGACCCGGGACTAGCGGGAGGGCCTCCGAGCAGTACTTC
CSVRPGTSGRASEQYF
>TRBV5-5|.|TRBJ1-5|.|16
TGTGCCAGCAGCTTGGCCTTTACGGGGAGCAATCAGCCCCAGCATTTT
CASSLAFTGSNQPQHF
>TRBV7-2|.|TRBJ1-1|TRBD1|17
TGTGCCAGCAGCTTATCGGGGACAGGGGGAATGAACACTGAAGCTTTCTTT
CASSLSGTGGMNTEAFF
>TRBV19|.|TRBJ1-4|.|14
TGTGCCAGTAGTATAGGGTCGGCTAATGAAAAACTGTTTTTT
CASSIGSANEKLFF
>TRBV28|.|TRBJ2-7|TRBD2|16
TGTGCCAGCAGTTTACGGCTAGCGGGTCCATCCTACGAGCAGTACTTC
CASSLRLAGPSYEQYF
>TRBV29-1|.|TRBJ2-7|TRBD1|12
TGCAGCGTTAAGGACAGGTACTACGAGCAGTACTTC
CSVKDRYYEQYF
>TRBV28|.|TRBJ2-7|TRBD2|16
TGTGCCAGCAGTTTCCGGAACCAGCGGGAGGCCTACGAGCAGTACTTC
CASSFRNQREAYEQYF
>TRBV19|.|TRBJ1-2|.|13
TGTGCCAGTAGTATAGACCCGTTCTATGGCTACACCTTC
CASSIDPFYGYTF
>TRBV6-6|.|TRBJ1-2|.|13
TGTGCCAGCAGTTACTCAATAACCGGGAAGGACACCTTC
CASSYSITGKDTF
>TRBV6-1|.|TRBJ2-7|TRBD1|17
TGTGCCAGCAGTGAAGTCTCTCCGGGACAGGGGACCTACGAGCAGTACTTC
CASSEVSPGQGTYEQYF
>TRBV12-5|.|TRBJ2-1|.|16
TGTGCTAGTGGTTTGGTACGGGAGACGTCCTACAATGAGCAGTTCTTC
CASGLVRETSYNEQFF
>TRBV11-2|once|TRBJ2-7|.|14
TGTGCCAGCAGCATCCCCCCCCTAGTTTCCGAGCAGTACTTC
CASSIPPLVSEQYF
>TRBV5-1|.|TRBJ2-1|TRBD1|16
TGCGCCAGCAGCTTGGGGGGGACAGCTATAGACAATGAGCAGTTCTTC
CASSLGGTAIDNEQFF
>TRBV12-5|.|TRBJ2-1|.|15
TGTGCTAGTGGTTTAGGCGACAGGAAATCCAATGAGCAGTTCTTC
CASGLGDRKSNEQFF
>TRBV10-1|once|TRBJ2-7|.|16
TGCGCCAGCAGTGAGGGGCGCGGGGCAAAGCGACACGAGCAGTACTTC
CASSEGRGAKRHEQYF
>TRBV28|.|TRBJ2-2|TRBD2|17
TGTGCCAGCAGTTCCCCCCCTAGCGGGAGCCGGGCCGGGGAGCTGTTTTTT
CASSSPPSGSRAGELFF